This T cell receptor (beta chain) is drawn from a study of human T cells and chemical hapten exposure. TCRdb reprocessed the RACE reads via MiXCR and lists one record per CDR3 protein. The table has just under 40,000 distinct CDR3 sequences, about 12% seen once; the top ten hold 2.3%. V shed 3 bases and J shed 6 bases, with 8 bases lying between them. CDR3 size: 12 residues. From germline, CDR1 is LGHDT and CDR2 YNNKEL (reference sequence). Relative to its sample, this clonotype is medium-sized. The time point was: patch test 3, about 24 weeks after DPC sensitization. Documented treatment: therapeutic diphenylcyclopropenone sensitization with weekly scalp DPC. Total RNA extraction was carried out from unfractionated whole blood.

This chain links TRBV3-1 with TRBJ1-1; D is unclear. The receptor comes from a woman in her forties with alopecia areata. Some clones in this sample may be carry-over from other donors' samples. The starting material was whole blood, obtained in connection with sensitization to the hapten diphenylcyclopropenone (DPC). The CDR3 reads CASSHSASEAFF. CDR3 DNA: TGTGCCAGCAGCCATTCAGCCTCTGAAGCTTTCTTT.